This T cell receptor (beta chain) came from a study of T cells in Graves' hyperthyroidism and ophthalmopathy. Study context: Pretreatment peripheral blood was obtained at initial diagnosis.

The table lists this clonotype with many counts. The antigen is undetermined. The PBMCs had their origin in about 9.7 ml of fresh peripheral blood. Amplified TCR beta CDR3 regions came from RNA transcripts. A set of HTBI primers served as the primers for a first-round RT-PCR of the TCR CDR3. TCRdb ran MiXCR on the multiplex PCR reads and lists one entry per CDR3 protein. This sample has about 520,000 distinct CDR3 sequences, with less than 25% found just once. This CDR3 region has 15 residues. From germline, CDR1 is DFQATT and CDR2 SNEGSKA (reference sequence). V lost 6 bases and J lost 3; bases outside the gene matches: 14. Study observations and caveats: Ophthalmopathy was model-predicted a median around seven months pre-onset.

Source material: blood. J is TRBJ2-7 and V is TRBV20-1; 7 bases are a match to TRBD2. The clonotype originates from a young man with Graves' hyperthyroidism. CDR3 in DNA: TGCAGTGCCGAAATCGCGGGGGAGAGGGGCTACGAGCAGTACTTC. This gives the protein CSAEIAGERGYEQYF.